The present T cell receptor (beta chain) was sequenced within a study of OX40 agonist ivuxolimab in advanced cancers. The protocol was immunoSEQ multiplex PCR, while the TCRdb copy is restricted to in-frame clones and leaves out a portion. The table has 92,000 or so clones, 70% to 85% seen once. Trimming left V 5 bases short and J 4 bases short, with 7 bases between. CDR1 and CDR2 (germline): SGHTS, YDEGEE. The CDR3 spans 12 residues. This sequence joins TRBV5-8 and TRBJ1-5; a weak D match, TRBD1 (5 bases). The sample in question was CD4+ or CD8+ T cells sorted from blood, obtained in a trial of the OX40 agonist ivuxolimab. This sequence originates from an adult with an advanced solid tumor such as melanoma, head and neck, liver or kidney cancer. Here the CDR3 reads CASSRGNQPQHF. CDR3 sequence (DNA): TGTGCCAGCAGTAGGGGTAATCAGCCCCAGCATTTT.